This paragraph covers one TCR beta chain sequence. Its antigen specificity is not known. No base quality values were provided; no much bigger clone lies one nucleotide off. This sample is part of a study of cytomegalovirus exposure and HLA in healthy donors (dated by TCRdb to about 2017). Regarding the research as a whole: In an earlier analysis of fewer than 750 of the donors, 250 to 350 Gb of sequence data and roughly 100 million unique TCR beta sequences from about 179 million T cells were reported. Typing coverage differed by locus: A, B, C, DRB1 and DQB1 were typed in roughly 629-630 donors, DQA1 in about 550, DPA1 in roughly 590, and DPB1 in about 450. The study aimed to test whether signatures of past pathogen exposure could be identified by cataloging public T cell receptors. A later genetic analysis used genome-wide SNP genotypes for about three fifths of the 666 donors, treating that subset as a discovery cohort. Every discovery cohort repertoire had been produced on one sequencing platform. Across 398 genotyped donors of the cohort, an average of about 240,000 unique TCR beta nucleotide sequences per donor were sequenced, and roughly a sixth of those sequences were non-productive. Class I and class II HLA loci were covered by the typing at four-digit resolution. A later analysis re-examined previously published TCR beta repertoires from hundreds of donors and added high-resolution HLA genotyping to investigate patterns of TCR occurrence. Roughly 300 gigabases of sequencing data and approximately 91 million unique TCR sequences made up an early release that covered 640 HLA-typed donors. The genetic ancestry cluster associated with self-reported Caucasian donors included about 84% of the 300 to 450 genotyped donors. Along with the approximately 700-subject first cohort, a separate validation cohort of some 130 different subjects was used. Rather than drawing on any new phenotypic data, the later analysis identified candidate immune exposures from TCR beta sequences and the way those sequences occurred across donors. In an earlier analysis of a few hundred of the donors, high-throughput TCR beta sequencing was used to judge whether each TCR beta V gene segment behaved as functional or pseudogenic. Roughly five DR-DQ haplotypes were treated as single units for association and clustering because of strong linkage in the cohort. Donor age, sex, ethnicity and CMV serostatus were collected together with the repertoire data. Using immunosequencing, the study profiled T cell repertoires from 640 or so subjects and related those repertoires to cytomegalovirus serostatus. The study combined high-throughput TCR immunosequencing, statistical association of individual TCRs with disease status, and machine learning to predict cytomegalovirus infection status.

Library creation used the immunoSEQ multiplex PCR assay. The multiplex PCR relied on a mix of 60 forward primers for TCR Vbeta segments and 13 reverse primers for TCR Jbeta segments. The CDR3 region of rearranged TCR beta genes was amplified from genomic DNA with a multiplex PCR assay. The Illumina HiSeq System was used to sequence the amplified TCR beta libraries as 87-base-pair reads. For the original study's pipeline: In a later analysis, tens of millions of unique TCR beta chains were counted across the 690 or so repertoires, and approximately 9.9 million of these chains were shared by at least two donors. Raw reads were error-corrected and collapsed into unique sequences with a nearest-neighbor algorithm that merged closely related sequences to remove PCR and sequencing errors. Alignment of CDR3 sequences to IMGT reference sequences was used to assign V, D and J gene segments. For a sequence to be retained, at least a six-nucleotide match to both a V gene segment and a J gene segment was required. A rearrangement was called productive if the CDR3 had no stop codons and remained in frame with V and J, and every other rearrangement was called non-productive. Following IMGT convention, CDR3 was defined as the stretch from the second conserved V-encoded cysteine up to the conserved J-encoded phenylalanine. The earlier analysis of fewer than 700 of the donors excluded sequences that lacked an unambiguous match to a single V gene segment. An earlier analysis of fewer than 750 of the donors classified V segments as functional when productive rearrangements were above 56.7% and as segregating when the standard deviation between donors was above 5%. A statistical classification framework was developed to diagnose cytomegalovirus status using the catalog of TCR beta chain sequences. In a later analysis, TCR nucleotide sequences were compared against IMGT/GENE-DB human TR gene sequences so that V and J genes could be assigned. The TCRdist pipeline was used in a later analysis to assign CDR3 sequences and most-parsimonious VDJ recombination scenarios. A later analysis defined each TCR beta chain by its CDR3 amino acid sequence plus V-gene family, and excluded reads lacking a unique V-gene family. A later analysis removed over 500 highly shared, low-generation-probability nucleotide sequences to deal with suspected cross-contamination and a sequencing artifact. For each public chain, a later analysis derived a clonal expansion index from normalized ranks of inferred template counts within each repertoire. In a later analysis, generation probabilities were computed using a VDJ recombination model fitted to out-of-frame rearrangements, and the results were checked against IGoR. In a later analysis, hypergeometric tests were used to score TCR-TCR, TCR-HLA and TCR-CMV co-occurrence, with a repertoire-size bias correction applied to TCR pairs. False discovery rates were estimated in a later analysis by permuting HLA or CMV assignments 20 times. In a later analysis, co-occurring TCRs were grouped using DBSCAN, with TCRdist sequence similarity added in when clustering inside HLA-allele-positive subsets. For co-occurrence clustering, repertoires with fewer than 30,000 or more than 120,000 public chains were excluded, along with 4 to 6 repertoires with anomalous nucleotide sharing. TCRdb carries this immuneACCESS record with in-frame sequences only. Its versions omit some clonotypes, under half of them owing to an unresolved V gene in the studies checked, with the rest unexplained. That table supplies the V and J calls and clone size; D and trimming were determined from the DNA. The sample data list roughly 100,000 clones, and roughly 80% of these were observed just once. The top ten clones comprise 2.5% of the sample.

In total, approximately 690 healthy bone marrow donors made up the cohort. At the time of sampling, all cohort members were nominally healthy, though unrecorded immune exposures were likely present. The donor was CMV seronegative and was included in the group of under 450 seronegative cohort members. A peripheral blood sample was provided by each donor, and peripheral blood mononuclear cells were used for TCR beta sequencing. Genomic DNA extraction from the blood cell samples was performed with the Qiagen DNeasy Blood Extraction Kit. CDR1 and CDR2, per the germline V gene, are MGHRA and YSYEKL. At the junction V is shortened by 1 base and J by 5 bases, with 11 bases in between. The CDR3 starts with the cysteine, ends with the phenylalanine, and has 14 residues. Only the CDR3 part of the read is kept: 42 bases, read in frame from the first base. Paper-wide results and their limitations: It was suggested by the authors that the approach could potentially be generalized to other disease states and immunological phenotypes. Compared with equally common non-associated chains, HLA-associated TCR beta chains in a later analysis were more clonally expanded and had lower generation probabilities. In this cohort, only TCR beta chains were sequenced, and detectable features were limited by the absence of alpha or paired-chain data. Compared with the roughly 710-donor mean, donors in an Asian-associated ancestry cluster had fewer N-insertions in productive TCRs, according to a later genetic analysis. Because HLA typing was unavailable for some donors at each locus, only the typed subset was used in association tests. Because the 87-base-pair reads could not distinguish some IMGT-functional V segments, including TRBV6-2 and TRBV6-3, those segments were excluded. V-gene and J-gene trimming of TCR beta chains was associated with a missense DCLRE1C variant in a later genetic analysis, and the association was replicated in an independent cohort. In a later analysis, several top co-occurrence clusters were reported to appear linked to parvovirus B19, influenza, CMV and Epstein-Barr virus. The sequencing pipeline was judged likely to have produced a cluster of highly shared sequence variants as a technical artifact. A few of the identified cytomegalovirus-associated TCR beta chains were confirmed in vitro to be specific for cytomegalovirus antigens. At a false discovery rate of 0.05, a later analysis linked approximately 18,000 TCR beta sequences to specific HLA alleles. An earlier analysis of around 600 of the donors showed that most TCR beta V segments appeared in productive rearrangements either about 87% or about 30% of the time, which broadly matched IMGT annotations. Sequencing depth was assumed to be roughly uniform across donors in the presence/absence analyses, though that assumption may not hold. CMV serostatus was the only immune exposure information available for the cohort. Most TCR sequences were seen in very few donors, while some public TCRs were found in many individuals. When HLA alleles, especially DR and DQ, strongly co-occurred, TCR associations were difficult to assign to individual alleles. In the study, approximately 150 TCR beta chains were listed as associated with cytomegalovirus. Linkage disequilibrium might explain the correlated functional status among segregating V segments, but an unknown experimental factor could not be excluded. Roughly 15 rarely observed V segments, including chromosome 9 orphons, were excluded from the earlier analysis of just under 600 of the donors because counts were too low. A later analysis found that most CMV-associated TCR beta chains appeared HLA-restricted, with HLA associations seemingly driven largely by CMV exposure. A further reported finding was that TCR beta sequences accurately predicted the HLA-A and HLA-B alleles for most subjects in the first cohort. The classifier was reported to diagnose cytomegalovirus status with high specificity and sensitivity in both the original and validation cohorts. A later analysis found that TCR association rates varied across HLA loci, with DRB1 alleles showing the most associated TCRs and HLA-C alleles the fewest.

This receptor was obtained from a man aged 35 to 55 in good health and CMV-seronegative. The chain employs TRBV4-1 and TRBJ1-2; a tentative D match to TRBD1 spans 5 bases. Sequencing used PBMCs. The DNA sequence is TGCGCCAGCAGCCAAGCTGCAGGGCAATATGGCTACACCTTC. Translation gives CASSQAAGQYGYTF.